This is a list of T cell receptor beta chains from one sample in a study of graft-versus-host responses after intestinal transplantation. Data came from immunoSEQ multiplex PCR; TCRdb stores just in-frame clones and leaves some out. The sample holds under 4,000 clones, approximately 81% seen once. Sequencing used ileum tissue, obtained around 17 and 21 days after intestinal transplantation. The source is a human patient who received an intestinal transplant, so some T cells may come from the graft donor. Both conserved end residues are part of each CDR3. The order of the fields is J gene, V gene, CDR3 protein.

TRBJ2-2 | TRBV7-9 | CASTGTGELFF
TRBJ2-5 | TRBV28 | CASSSFSRGRETQYF
TRBJ2-2 | TRBV4-1 | CASSHKNTGELFF
TRBJ1-5 | TRBV11-2 | CASSSKYRENGVLGQPQHF
TRBJ1-5 | TRBV4-1 | CASSLESGGHQPQHF
TRBJ2-3 | TRBV6-6 | CASSYTLDTQYF
TRBJ1-2 | TRBV7-9 | CASSWRGEWDYGYTF
TRBJ1-4 | TRBV4-1 | CASSQDGGATNEKLFF
TRBJ1-2 | TRBV2 | CASTGLEAYGYTF
TRBJ1-6 | TRBV18 | CASSPGLGQGTGYNSPLHF
TRBJ2-3 | TRBV10-1 | CASSVGGIGPDTQYF
TRBJ1-5 | TRBV5-3 | CARSYPDRAQPQHF
TRBJ1-1 | TRBV7-9 | CASSVGRGTMNTEAFF
TRBJ1-2 | TRBV9 | CASSAETGANYGYTF
TRBJ1-5 | TRBV9 | CASSRSGGQPQHF
TRBJ2-7 | TRBV27 | CASSLMDSFDEQYF